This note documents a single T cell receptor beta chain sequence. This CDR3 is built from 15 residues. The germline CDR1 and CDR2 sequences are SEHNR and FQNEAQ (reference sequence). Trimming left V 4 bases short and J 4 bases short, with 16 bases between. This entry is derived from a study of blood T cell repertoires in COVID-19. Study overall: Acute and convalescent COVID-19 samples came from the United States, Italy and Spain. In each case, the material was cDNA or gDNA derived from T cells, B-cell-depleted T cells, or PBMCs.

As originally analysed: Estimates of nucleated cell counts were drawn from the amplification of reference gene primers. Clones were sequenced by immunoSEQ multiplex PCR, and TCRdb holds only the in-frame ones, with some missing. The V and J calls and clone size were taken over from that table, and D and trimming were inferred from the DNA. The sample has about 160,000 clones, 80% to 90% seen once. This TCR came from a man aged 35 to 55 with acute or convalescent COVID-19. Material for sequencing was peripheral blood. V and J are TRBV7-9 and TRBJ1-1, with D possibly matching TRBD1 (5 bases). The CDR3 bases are TGTGCCAGCAGCTCGAACCGGGACTCCCTCACTGAAGCTTTCTTT. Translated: CASSSNRDSLTEAFF. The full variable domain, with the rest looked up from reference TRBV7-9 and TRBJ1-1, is DTGVSQNPRHKITKRGQNVTFRCDPISEHNRLYWYRQTLGQGPEFLTYFQNEAQLEKSRLLSDRFSAERPKGSFSTLEIQRTEQGDSAMYLCASSSNRDSLTEAFFGQGTRLTVV.